These 29 T cell receptor beta chains came from one sample sequenced in a study of PD-1 blockade in mismatch repair-deficient tumors. The table came from immunoSEQ multiplex PCR; TCRdb's copy has only in-frame clones and leaves some out. The repertoire holds some 120,000 clones, with about 80% as singletons. Specimen: peripheral blood, collected approximately 60 weeks after starting pembrolizumab. These receptors were collected from an adult with mismatch repair-deficient cancer.

The gene calls are TRBV11-3 and TRBJ2-2, with D unclear. In germline, CDR1 is SGHNT, CDR2 YENEEA. Trimming removed 6 bases from V and 1 base from J, with 6 bases in between. The CDR3 loop spans 13 amino acids. The CDR3 spells CASSEVNTGELFF. CDR3 in DNA: TGTGCCAGCAGTGAAGTGAACACCGGGGAGCTGTTTTTT.

The chain joins TRBV9 to TRBJ2-3; 8 nucleotides agree with TRBD2. The V gene's germline CDR1 is SGDLS and CDR2 YYNGEE. The CDR3 has 15 residues. J was trimmed by 2 bases and V by 4 bases; bases with no gene match: 6. The CDR3 DNA is TGTGCCAGCAGCCCGAGCGGGAGAACCACAGATACGCAGTATTTT. Translated: CASSPSGRTTDTQYF.

A note on this clone: A junction boundary mismatches the germline segment, possibly from a read error. The V call is TRBV27, the J call TRBJ2-7; the D is unclear. Germline CDR1 and CDR2: MNHEY and SMNVEV (reference sequence). CDR3 length equals 13 residues. DNA for the CDR3: TGTGCCAGCAGTTCCTCTGCTCCGACCAACTGGCTCTTC. It yields the protein CASSSSAPTNWLF.

The sample holds a few counts of this clone. This chain uses TRBV2 with TRBJ2-1, with D perhaps being TRBD1 or TRBD2 (5 bases each). The CDR3 consists of 15 residues. Germline assignment: CDR1 SNHLY and CDR2 FYNNEI. V was trimmed by 4 bases and J by 6 bases, leaving 16 bases between them. In DNA, the CDR3 is TGTGCCAGCAGTGTAGAGGGGAGCCCCTTCAATGAGCAGTTCTTC. Translated, it gives CASSVEGSPFNEQFF.

V gene TRBV30 combines with J gene TRBJ1-2; maybe TRBD1 (5 bases). Germline CDR1 GTSNPN, CDR2 SVGIG (reference sequence). This CDR3 is 12 amino acids long. With 4 bases removed from V and 8 bases from J, the gap between germline ends came to 14 bases. CDR3 in amino acids: CAWIVGGRGYTF. The CDR3 DNA follows: TGTGCCTGGATTGTCGGGGGTCGAGGCTACACCTTC.

The V call is TRBV4-3, the J call TRBJ2-1, with 8 bases lining up with TRBD1. The CDR3 covers 15 residues. V gave up 0 bases and J gave up 12 bases; unmatched junction bases: 10. In germline, CDR1 is LGHNA, CDR2 YSLEER. CDR3 amino acids: CASSQDARGRGAQFF. CDR3 coding DNA: TGCGCCAGCAGCCAAGACGCCAGGGGGCGGGGTGCGCAGTTCTTC.

Only a few counts were recorded for this clone. The chain links TRBV6-1 to TRBJ1-1; D gene unclear. There are 15 residues in the CDR3. The germline V gene encodes CDR1 MNHNS and CDR2 SASEGT. With 5 bases removed from V and 2 bases from J, the gap between germline ends came to 15 bases. Here the CDR3 reads CASSRSSGLNTEAFF. As DNA, the CDR3 is TGTGCCAGCAGTAGATCATCGGGGTTAAACACTGAAGCTTTCTTT.

The chain recombines TRBV10-3 with TRBJ2-3; D may be TRBD1 or TRBD2 (5 bases each). The germline gives CDR1 ENHRY, CDR2 SYGVKD. V lost 10 bases and J lost 0, with 14 bases in between. The CDR3 consists of 14 residues. The CDR3 region is CANNRDPSTDTQYF. CDR3 bases: TGTGCCAACAACCGGGACCCGAGCACAGATACGCAGTATTTT.

The chain employs TRBV18 and TRBJ2-3; 9 bases agree with TRBD2. V trimming: 3 bases; J trimming: 0 bases; junction bases outside the gene matches: 4. The CDR3 consists of 16 residues. CDR1 is KGHSH, CDR2 LQKENI, per germline. In DNA form, the CDR3 reads TGTGCCAGCTCACCCGGCGGGAGGGCCAGCACAGATACGCAGTATTTT. Encoded protein: CASSPGGRASTDTQYF.

This chain links TRBV9 with TRBJ1-4, with 9 bases identical to TRBD1. The CDR3 runs to 14 residues. With V trimmed by 3 bases and J by 7 bases, 4 bases remained unmatched. The germline V gene encodes CDR1 SGDLS and CDR2 YYNGEE. The DNA of the CDR3 is TGTGCCAGCAGCGAGACAGGGGGTGGTGAAAAACTGTTTTTT. Translating it yields CASSETGGGEKLFF.

This rearrangement joins TRBV11-3 to TRBJ2-7; D possibly corresponds to TRBD1 (5 bases). The CDR3 covers 15 residues. Per the germline V gene, CDR1 is SGHNT and CDR2 is YENEEA. V gave up 3 bases and J gave up 2 bases, with 14 bases separating them. The DNA of the CDR3 is TGTGCCAGCAGCTTGGTAAGGGGTCCGGCCTACGAGCAGTACTTC. Translated, it gives CASSLVRGPAYEQYF. The complete variable domain, with remaining parts taken from reference TRBV11-3 and TRBJ2-7, reads EAGVVQSPRYKIIEKKQPVAFWCNPISGHNTLYWYLQNLGQGPELLIRYENEEAVDDSQLPKDRFSAERLKGVDSTLKIQPAELGDSAVYLCASSLVRGPAYEQYFGPGTRLTVT.

The chain combines TRBV7-2 with TRBJ1-2; D is perhaps TRBD1 (5 bases). V was trimmed by 3 bases and J by 7 bases, leaving 15 bases between them. Germline lookup yields CDR1 SGHTA and CDR2 FQGNSA. The CDR3 contains 14 residues. This CDR3 reads CASSFLRGSGGYTF. The CDR3 DNA sequence: TGTGCCAGCAGCTTTCTCCGGGGGAGCGGTGGCTACACCTTC.

The J gene is TRBJ2-1, the V gene TRBV18; 8 bases align to TRBD1. With 6 bases clipped from V and 2 bases from J, the junction kept 15 bases outside the gene matches. Germline V gene sequence: CDR1 KGHSH, CDR2 LQKENI. The CDR3 runs to 18 residues. This CDR3 reads CASSQIAPNRGTYNEQFF. The CDR3 nucleotides are TGTGCCAGCTCTCAAATCGCCCCCAACAGGGGGACCTACAATGAGCAGTTCTTC.

The genes are TRBV6-9 and TRBJ2-7; 7 bases are shared with TRBD2. V lost 5 bases to trimming and J lost 4 bases; unmatched junction nucleotides: 11. Germline values: CDR1 MNHGY, CDR2 SVAAGI. There are 15 residues in the CDR3. CDR3 sequence (DNA): TGTGCCAGCAGTCATGGGGGGGGGAGCTTGTACGAGCAGTACTTC. Translation: CASSHGGGSLYEQYF.

The chain combines TRBV5-3 with TRBJ2-7; 7 nucleotides match TRBD2. Being an ORF, TRBV5-3 has a function that is uncertain. The CDR3 spans 19 residues. V trimming: 6 bases; J trimming: 6 bases; junction bases outside the gene matches: 27. The CDR3 here is CARTRRNGRERVGPCEQYF. DNA of the CDR3: TGTGCCAGAACCCGACGAAATGGGCGGGAGAGGGTTGGGCCCTGCGAGCAGTACTTC.

This chain uses TRBV5-1 with TRBJ1-2, with 8 bases matching TRBD1. The ends lost 1 base at V and 1 base at J; junction bases unmatched: 0. Germline V gene data show CDR1 as SGHRS and CDR2 as YFSETQ. CDR3 size: 14 residues. CDR3 sequence (DNA): TGCGCCAGCAGCTTGACAGGGGGTAACTATGGCTACACCTTC. This gives the protein CASSLTGGNYGYTF.

The chain recombines TRBV28 with TRBJ2-7, with TRBD2 matching 11 bases. CDR1 is MDHEN and CDR2 is SYDVKM in the germline V gene. Losses at the gene ends were 5 bases for V and 4 bases for J; bases not matched to a gene: 13. There are 17 residues in the CDR3. CDR3 in amino acids: CASSPGPRTSGSYEQYF. The CDR3 DNA sequence: TGTGCCAGCAGTCCTGGCCCTAGGACTAGCGGGTCGTACGAGCAGTACTTC. Full variable domain (remainder filled in from reference TRBV28 and TRBJ2-7): DVKVTQSSRYLVKRTGEKVFLECVQDMDHENMFWYRQDPGLGLRLIYFSYDVKMKEKGDIPEGYSVSREKKERFSLILESASTNQTSMYLCASSPGPRTSGSYEQYFGPGTRLTVT.

V and J are TRBV9 and TRBJ1-3; D is possibly TRBD1 (5 bases). CDR3 length: 13 amino acids. Germline lookup yields CDR1 SGDLS and CDR2 YYNGEE. The germline V and J ends were trimmed by 7 bases and 4 bases, with 12 bases remaining between them. The CDR3 nucleotides read TGTGCCAGCGGGACCCCATCAGGAAACACCATATATTTT. This translates into CASGTPSGNTIYF.

This clone was seen at least ten times. At the DNA level, this CDR3 is encoded by other sequences in the same sample as well. The rearrangement links TRBV14 to TRBJ2-5; D is undetermined. The CDR3 totals 14 residues. Trimming removed 1 base at V and 4 bases at J, with 10 bases between. Germline V gene lookup returns CDR1 SGHDN and CDR2 FVKESK. CDR3 in amino acids: CASSQGARSETQYF. The CDR3 DNA sequence: TGTGCCAGCAGCCAAGGTGCCAGGTCAGAGACCCAGTACTTC.

The chain employs TRBV4-3 and TRBJ1-1; D not certain. This CDR3 comprises 15 residues. CDR1 LGHNA and CDR2 YSLEER come from the germline V gene. The V end was cut by 4 bases, the J end by 0 bases, with 12 bases between. CDR3 in amino acids: CASSRSVALNTEAFF. DNA of the CDR3: TGCGCCAGCAGCCGCAGTGTTGCTCTGAACACTGAAGCTTTCTTT.

The chain couples TRBV5-6 to TRBJ1-1; the D is unclear. Germline CDR1 is SGHDT and CDR2 is YYEEEE. The CDR3 runs 15 residues. V was cut by 4 bases and J by 5 bases, with 18 bases left in between. CDR3 sequence: CASSHLSRQGTEAFF. CDR3 nucleotide sequence: TGTGCCAGCAGCCACCTGTCGAGGCAAGGGACTGAAGCTTTCTTT.

A word on this clone: The DNA is omitted, as the CDR3 cannot be located on it reliably, and the CDR3 follows TCRdb's listing. The J gene is TRBJ1-2, the V gene TRBV12-2. TRBV12-2 is listed as a pseudogene. The CDR3 has 15 amino acids, counting both end residues. The CDR3: CASRLVGAGNYGYTF.

The V gene is TRBV6-5, the J gene TRBJ1-1; no firm D call. Germline loops: CDR1 MNHEY, CDR2 SVGAGI. The CDR3 is 13 residues long. V was pared by 2 bases and J by 1 base, with 5 bases between. This chain's CDR3 is CASSYSQNTEAFF. CDR3 nucleotide sequence: TGTGCCAGCAGTTACAGTCAGAACACTGAAGCTTTCTTT.

The V and J genes are TRBV19 and TRBJ2-4; D may be TRBD1 (5 bases). Trimming took 9 bases from V and 5 from J, leaving 14 bases between them. This CDR3 spans 13 amino acids. In germline, CDR1 is LNHDA, CDR2 SQIVND (reference sequence). The CDR3 is CASTTGSENIQYF. Here the CDR3 DNA reads TGTGCCAGCACTACAGGTTCCGAAAACATTCAGTACTTC. Filled out from reference TRBV19 and TRBJ2-4, the complete variable domain reads DGGITQSPKYLFRKEGQNVTLSCEQNLNHDAMYWYRQDPGQGLRLIYYSQIVNDFQKGDIAEGYSVSREKKESFPLTVTSAQKNPTAFYLCASTTGSENIQYFGAGTRLSVL.

This clone was observed at least ten times. The chain has TRBV7-3 and TRBJ2-7; 11 bases map to TRBD1. Germline CDR1 SGHTA, CDR2 FQGTGA. V lost 5 bases, J lost 6 bases, and 9 bases stayed unmatched. The CDR3 is 15 amino acids. Here the CDR3 DNA reads TGTGCCAGCAGCCCCCGGACAGGGGGCGCGATCGAGCAGTACTTC. It codes for CASSPRTGGAIEQYF.

The chain has TRBV7-6 and TRBJ2-1; no firm D call. Germline-derived CDR1 and CDR2 are SGHVS and FNYEAQ. The ends were cut back, 4 bases at V and 6 bases at J, with 10 bases in the middle. CDR3 length equals 13 residues. CDR3 sequence: CASSSSPPNEQFF. Here the CDR3 DNA reads TGTGCCAGCAGCTCCTCCCCCCCCAATGAGCAGTTCTTC.

J is TRBJ2-1 and V is TRBV5-1; TRBD1 or TRBD2 may be the D gene (5 bases each). CDR3 length equals 15 residues. Deletions cut 7 bases from V and 7 bases from J, with 21 bases between. Per the germline V gene, CDR1 is SGHRS and CDR2 is YFSETQ. CDR3 in DNA: TGCGCCAGCTTGGAATACCCGGGACCTCTAAATGAGCAGTTCTTC. It specifies CASLEYPGPLNEQFF.

This sequence joins TRBV28 and TRBJ2-5, with a tentative D call TRBD1 (6 bases). Trimming cost V 4 bases and J 3 bases, with 9 bases left between them. The CDR3 has 13 amino acids. Germline lookup yields CDR1 MDHEN and CDR2 SYDVKM. This CDR3 is CASSWGQKETQYF. The CDR3 nucleotides are TGTGCCAGCAGTTGGGGGCAAAAAGAGACCCAGTACTTC.

V usage is TRBV5-8 and J usage is TRBJ2-3; 7 positions agree with TRBD1. Germline CDR1 is SGHTS and CDR2 is YDEGEE. After removal of 0 bases from V and 0 bases from J, the junction contained 1 base not matched to a gene. The CDR3 is made up of 15 amino acids. CDR3 nucleotide sequence: TGTGCCAGCAGCTTGGGGGGACAGAGCACAGATACGCAGTATTTT. It specifies CASSLGGQSTDTQYF.